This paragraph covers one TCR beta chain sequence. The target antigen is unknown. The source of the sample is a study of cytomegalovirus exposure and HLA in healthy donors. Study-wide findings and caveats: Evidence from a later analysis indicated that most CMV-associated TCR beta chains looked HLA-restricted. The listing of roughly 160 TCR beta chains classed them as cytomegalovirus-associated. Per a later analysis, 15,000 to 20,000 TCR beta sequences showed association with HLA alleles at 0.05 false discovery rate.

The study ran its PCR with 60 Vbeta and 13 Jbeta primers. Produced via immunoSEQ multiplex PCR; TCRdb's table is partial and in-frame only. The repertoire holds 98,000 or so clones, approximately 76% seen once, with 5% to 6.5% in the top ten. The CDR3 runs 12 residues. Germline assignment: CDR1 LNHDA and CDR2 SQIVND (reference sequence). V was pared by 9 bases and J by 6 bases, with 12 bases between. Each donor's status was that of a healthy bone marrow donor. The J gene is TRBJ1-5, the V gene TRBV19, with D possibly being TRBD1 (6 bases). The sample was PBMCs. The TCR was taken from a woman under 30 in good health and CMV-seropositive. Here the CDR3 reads CARTRGFQPQHF. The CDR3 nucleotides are TGTGCCAGAACCAGGGGATTTCAGCCCCAGCATTTT.